The following is a TCR beta chain sequence with its context. What it binds is unknown. The sample belongs to a study of graft-versus-host responses after intestinal transplantation. As for the study in general: Multivisceral, liver-intestinal, or isolated intestinal transplants were given to recipients.

There are 16 residues in the CDR3. Unmatched junction bases numbered 14, after V lost 8 bases and J lost 4 bases. CDR1 is MDHEN and CDR2 is SYDVKM in the germline V gene. Profiling relied on immunoSEQ multiplex PCR, and the TCRdb table lists in-frame clones only, not all of them. This table has 100,000 or so clones, roughly 87% appearing once. Study findings and constraints: There were GvH clones found in recipient marrow, and some of them appeared first in ileum or blood. Graft-versus-host to host-versus-graft clonal ratios in allografts were high in patients with graft-donor T cell macrochimerism.

This material consisted of unstimulated CD4+ T cells sorted from spleen or lymph node cells, taken before transplant. The rearrangement links TRBV28 to TRBJ1-1; 9 nucleotides align to TRBD1. This TCR was sampled from a human donor who was the organ donor for an intestinal transplant. CDR3 DNA: TGTGCCAGCCTTAATAGTCCCGGGACAGGGACCACTGAAGCTTTCTTT. This encodes CASLNSPGTGTTEAFF. Full variable domain (remainder filled in from reference TRBV28 and TRBJ1-1): DVKVTQSSRYLVKRTGEKVFLECVQDMDHENMFWYRQDPGLGLRLIYFSYDVKMKEKGDIPEGYSVSREKKERFSLILESASTNQTSMYLCASLNSPGTGTTEAFFGQGTRLTVV.